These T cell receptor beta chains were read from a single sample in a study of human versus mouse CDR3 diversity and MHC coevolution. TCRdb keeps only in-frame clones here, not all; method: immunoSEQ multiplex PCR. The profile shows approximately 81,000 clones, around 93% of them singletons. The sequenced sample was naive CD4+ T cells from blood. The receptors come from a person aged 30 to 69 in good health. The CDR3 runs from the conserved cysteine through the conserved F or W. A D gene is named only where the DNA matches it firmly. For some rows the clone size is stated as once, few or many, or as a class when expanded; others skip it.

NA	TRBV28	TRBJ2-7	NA	CASSFAAGSYEQYF	TGTGCCAGCAGTTTCGCAGCGGGCTCCTACGAGCAGTACTTC
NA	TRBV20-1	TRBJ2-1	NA	CSASNYNEQFF	TGCAGTGCTAGTAACTACAATGAGCAGTTCTTC
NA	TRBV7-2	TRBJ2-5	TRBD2	CASSLERGARETQYF	TGTGCCAGCAGCTTAGAGCGGGGGGCGAGAGAGACCCAGTACTTC
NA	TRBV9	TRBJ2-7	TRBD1	CASSVGDSHYEQYF	TGTGCCAGCAGCGTAGGGGACAGCCACTACGAGCAGTACTTC
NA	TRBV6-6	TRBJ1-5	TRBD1	CASIDREVTQPQHF	TGTGCCAGCATCGACAGGGAAGTGACTCAGCCCCAGCATTTT
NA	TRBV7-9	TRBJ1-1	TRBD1	CASSLMTGGTYTEAFF	TGTGCCAGCAGCTTAATGACAGGGGGGACCTACACTGAAGCTTTCTTT
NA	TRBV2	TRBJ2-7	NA	CASSLREKEAYEQYF	TGTGCCAGCAGTCTTAGGGAGAAAGAGGCCTACGAGCAGTACTTC
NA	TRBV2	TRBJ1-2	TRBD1	CAIEDRVSGYTF	TGTGCCATAGAGGACAGGGTGAGCGGCTACACCTTC
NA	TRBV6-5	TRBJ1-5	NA	CASSRTDSNQPQHF	TGTGCCAGCAGTAGGACAGATAGCAATCAGCCCCAGCATTTT
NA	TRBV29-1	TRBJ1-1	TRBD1	CSVARGENTEAFF	TGCAGCGTAGCCAGGGGGGAGAACACTGAAGCTTTCTTT
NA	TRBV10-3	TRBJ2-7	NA	CAISGTDYEQYF	TGTGCCATCAGTGGGACAGACTACGAGCAGTACTTC
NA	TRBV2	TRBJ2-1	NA	CASSVDDNEQFF	TGTGCCAGCAGTGTAGATGACAATGAGCAGTTCTTC
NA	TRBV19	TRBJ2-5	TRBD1	CASSTGGRQSETQYF	TGTGCCAGTAGTACAGGGGGCCGTCAGTCCGAGACCCAGTACTTC
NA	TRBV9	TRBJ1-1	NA	CASSVVPQGNTEAFF	TGTGCCAGCAGCGTAGTACCGCAGGGCAACACTGAAGCTTTCTTT
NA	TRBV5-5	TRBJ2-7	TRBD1	CASSLPGTGGTLSYEQYF	TGTGCCAGCAGCTTGCCCGGGACAGGGGGCACCCTCTCCTACGAGCAGTACTTC
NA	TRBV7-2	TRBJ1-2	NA	CASSPTFNYGYTF	TGTGCCAGCAGTCCAACATTTAACTATGGCTACACCTTC
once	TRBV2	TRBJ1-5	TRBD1	CASSVRQGAVQPQHF	TGTGCCAGCAGTGTTCGACAGGGGGCGGTTCAGCCCCAGCATTTT
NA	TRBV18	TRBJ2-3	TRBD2	CASSPLSGRTPTSTDTQYF	TGTGCCAGCTCACCACTTAGCGGGAGGACCCCTACTAGCACAGATACGCAGTATTTT
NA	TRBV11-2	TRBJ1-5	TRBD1	CASSTTGGNQPQHF	TGTGCCAGCAGCACGACAGGGGGCAATCAGCCCCAGCATTTT
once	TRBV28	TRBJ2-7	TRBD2	CASSLGLAGGSYEQYF	TGTGCCAGCAGTTTAGGGTTAGCGGGCGGTTCCTACGAGCAGTACTTC
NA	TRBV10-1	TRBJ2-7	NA	CASSVPTRGSYEQYF	TGCGCCAGCAGCGTTCCGACGAGAGGGTCCTACGAGCAGTACTTC
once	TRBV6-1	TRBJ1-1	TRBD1	CASSAGQGIRNTEAFF	TGTGCCAGCAGTGCGGGACAGGGGATTAGGAACACTGAAGCTTTCTTT
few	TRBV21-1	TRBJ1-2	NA	CASSKEARGRGYGYTF	TGTGCCAGCAGCAAAGAGGCCAGGGGGCGAGGCTATGGCTACACCTTC
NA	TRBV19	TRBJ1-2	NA	CASSIGRGVAYGYTF	TGTGCCAGTAGTATCGGCAGAGGAGTAGCTTATGGCTACACCTTC
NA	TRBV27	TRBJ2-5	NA	CASSLFTSGETQYF	TGTGCCAGCAGTTTATTCACCAGTGGAGAGACCCAGTACTTC
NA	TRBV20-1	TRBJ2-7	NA	CSATGFGEQYF	TGCAGTGCTACCGGGTTTGGGGAGCAGTACTTC
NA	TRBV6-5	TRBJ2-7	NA	CASSYSSQTTSYEQYF	TGTGCCAGCAGTTACTCGAGCCAAACCACTTCCTACGAGCAGTACTTC
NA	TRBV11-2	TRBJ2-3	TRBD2	CASSPPGLAGGNTQYF	TGTGCCAGCAGCCCCCCCGGGCTAGCGGGAGGGAATACGCAGTATTTT
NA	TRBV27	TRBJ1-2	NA	CASSLFGGHGYTF	TGTGCCAGCAGTTTATTCGGGGGGCATGGCTACACCTTC
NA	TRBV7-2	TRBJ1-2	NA	CASSARRFGYTF	TGTGCCAGCAGCGCACGGAGGTTTGGCTACACCTTC
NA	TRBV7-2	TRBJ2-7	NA	CASKTSGAREQYF	TGTGCCAGCAAAACTTCGGGAGCTCGCGAGCAGTACTTC
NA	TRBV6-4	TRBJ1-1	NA	CASSLRANTEAFF	TGTGCCAGCAGCCTGCGGGCCAACACTGAAGCTTTCTTT
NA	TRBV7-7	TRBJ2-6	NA	CASSPQLAGANVLTF	TGTGCTAGCAGCCCCCAGTTGGCTGGGGCCAACGTCCTGACTTTC
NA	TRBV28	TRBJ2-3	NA	CASSPPGSGTDTQYF	TGTGCCAGCAGCCCACCGGGTTCGGGTACAGATACGCAGTATTTT
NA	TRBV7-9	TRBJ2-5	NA	CASSPSGQETQYF	TGTGCCAGCAGCCCCAGCGGGCAAGAGACCCAGTACTTC
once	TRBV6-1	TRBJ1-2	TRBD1	CASRTGFYGYTF	TGTGCCAGCAGGACAGGGTTCTATGGCTACACCTTC
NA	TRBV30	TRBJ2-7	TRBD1	CAWCRGQGTGQGSEQYF	TGTGCCTGGTGCCGGGGACAGGGAACGGGACAAGGTTCCGAGCAGTACTTC
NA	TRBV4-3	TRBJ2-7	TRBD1	CASSQGWDRVHEQYF	TGCGCCAGCAGCCAAGGATGGGACAGGGTCCACGAGCAGTACTTC
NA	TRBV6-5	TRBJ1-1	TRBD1	CASLRQGALNTEAFF	TGTGCCAGCCTAAGACAGGGGGCGTTGAACACTGAAGCTTTCTTT